Sequencing of this T cell receptor (beta chain) was carried out in a study of T cells after yellow fever vaccination. The study, taken as a whole, reports: Post-booster repertoires again held most primary-vaccination clones (roughly 95% CD4, 75% to 90% CD8). FACS-sorted repertoires could harbor abundant contaminating bulk-population clonotypes. Overlap between CD4 and CD8 compartments was detected for a small share of clonotypes.

The germline V and J ends were trimmed by 6 bases and 4 bases, with 12 bases remaining between them. The CDR3 covers 14 residues. Looked up from germline, CDR1 is MNHEY and CDR2 is SVGAGI. This clonotype was recorded many times. Its antigen is undetermined. TCRdb used MiXCR to reprocess the 5' RACE reads, holding one entry per CDR3 protein. This table holds 300,000 to 350,000 distinct CDR3 sequences, 4% to 5.5% found once. The chain employs TRBV6-5 and TRBJ2-2; D is tentatively TRBD1 or TRBD2 (6 bases each). The clonotype comes from a man aged 18 to 29 who received the YFV17D yellow fever vaccine. Here the sequenced sample was PBMCs, taken 15 days after the yellow fever booster vaccination. In DNA form, the CDR3 reads TGTGCCAGCAGGACCGGGGGCTTCACCGGGGAGCTGTTTTTT. Its translation: CASRTGGFTGELFF.